This is a list of T cell receptor beta chains from one sample in a study of blood T cell repertoires in COVID-19. Clones were read by immunoSEQ multiplex PCR, and TCRdb kept only the in-frame ones, dropping some. The table has about 260,000 clones, more than 70% seen once. The sample taken for sequencing was peripheral blood. These receptors originate from a woman between 45 and 65 years old with acute or convalescent COVID-19. The CDR3 runs from the conserved cysteine through the conserved F or W. A D gene is named only where the DNA matches it firmly. Clone size is shown for a subset of rows, as once, few, many or a class of expanded clone.

j_call: TRBJ2-1; v_call: TRBV6-1; clone_size: NA; d_call: NA; cdr3_nt: TGTGCCAGCAGTGATCAGGGGCGCGCCTACAATGAGCAGTTCTTC; cdr3_aa: CASSDQGRAYNEQFF
j_call: TRBJ2-1; v_call: TRBV5-1; clone_size: NA; d_call: TRBD2; cdr3_nt: TGCGCCAGCAGCCCCGGGACTAGCGGCCTCAATGAGCAGTTCTTC; cdr3_aa: CASSPGTSGLNEQFF
j_call: TRBJ2-7; v_call: TRBV12-3/TRBV12-4; clone_size: NA; d_call: NA; cdr3_nt: TGTGCCAGCAAGGGCGGGGCTCCCTACGAGCAGTACTTC; cdr3_aa: CASKGGAPYEQYF
j_call: TRBJ2-6; v_call: TRBV30; clone_size: NA; d_call: TRBD1; cdr3_nt: TGTGCCTGGAGTTCCCGGGACAGAACCTACTCTGGGGCCAACGTCCTGACTTTC; cdr3_aa: CAWSSRDRTYSGANVLTF
j_call: TRBJ2-4; v_call: TRBV6-2/TRBV6-3; clone_size: once; d_call: TRBD1; cdr3_nt: TGTGCCAGCAGTTACCCGACAGGGTCCAAAGGCTTC; cdr3_aa: CASSYPTGSKGF
j_call: TRBJ2-1; v_call: TRBV7-2; clone_size: NA; d_call: NA; cdr3_nt: TGTGCCAGCAGCTTAGTTGGGGGGGCGTACGGCAATGAGCAGTTCTTC; cdr3_aa: CASSLVGGAYGNEQFF
j_call: TRBJ1-2; v_call: TRBV7-8; clone_size: NA; d_call: TRBD1; cdr3_nt: TGTGCCAGCAGCTTAGGGGCCGGGACAGACTCTTCTAACTATGGCTACACCTTC; cdr3_aa: CASSLGAGTDSSNYGYTF
j_call: TRBJ1-5; v_call: TRBV27; clone_size: NA; d_call: NA; cdr3_nt: TGTGCCAGCAGTTATCTGGGAGATGGCAATCAGCCCCAGCATTTT; cdr3_aa: CASSYLGDGNQPQHF
j_call: TRBJ2-7; v_call: TRBV6-5; clone_size: NA; d_call: TRBD2; cdr3_nt: TGTGCCAGCAGTTACTCAAGGGGAGGGTTCTACGAGCAGTACTTC; cdr3_aa: CASSYSRGGFYEQYF
j_call: TRBJ1-5; v_call: TRBV29-1; clone_size: NA; d_call: NA; cdr3_nt: TGCAGCGTCGATTCAGGGATGGCACAGCATTTT; cdr3_aa: CSVDSGMAQHF
j_call: TRBJ2-1; v_call: TRBV5-4; clone_size: NA; d_call: TRBD2; cdr3_nt: TGTGCCAGCAGCTTGGCGGGCGGGAGGCCCTCCAATGAGCAGTTCTTC; cdr3_aa: CASSLAGGRPSNEQFF
j_call: TRBJ2-2; v_call: TRBV7-2; clone_size: once; d_call: NA; cdr3_nt: TGTGCCAGCAGCTTGGTGTCCAGCGGGAACACCGGGGAGCTGTTTTTT; cdr3_aa: CASSLVSSGNTGELFF
j_call: TRBJ1-3; v_call: TRBV4-3; clone_size: NA; d_call: NA; cdr3_nt: TGCGCCAGCAGCCAAGATACCCAAGGAGACACCATATATTTT; cdr3_aa: CASSQDTQGDTIYF
j_call: TRBJ1-5; v_call: TRBV19; clone_size: NA; d_call: TRBD1; cdr3_nt: TGTGCCAGTAGTCTACAGGGGAGTCAGCCCCAGCATTTT; cdr3_aa: CASSLQGSQPQHF
j_call: TRBJ1-1; v_call: TRBV7-8; clone_size: NA; d_call: TRBD1; cdr3_nt: TGTGCCAGCAGCCGTCTGACAGGGGTGAACACTGAAGCTTTCTTT; cdr3_aa: CASSRLTGVNTEAFF
j_call: TRBJ2-7; v_call: TRBV2; clone_size: few; d_call: NA; cdr3_nt: TGTGCCAGCAGTGAACATTACGAGCAGTACTTC; cdr3_aa: CASSEHYEQYF
j_call: TRBJ1-4; v_call: TRBV11-2; clone_size: NA; d_call: NA; cdr3_nt: TGTGCCAGCAGCTTATTGGGAGCCGCAACTAATGAAAAACTGTTTTTT; cdr3_aa: CASSLLGAATNEKLFF
j_call: TRBJ2-4; v_call: TRBV27; clone_size: NA; d_call: TRBD1; cdr3_nt: TGTGCCAGCACCACGAGGGGACAGATGAAAAACATTCAGTACTTC; cdr3_aa: CASTTRGQMKNIQYF
j_call: TRBJ2-7; v_call: TRBV29-1; clone_size: few; d_call: TRBD2; cdr3_nt: TGCAGCGCTAATAGCGGGGTGAGCTCCTACGAGCAGTACTTC; cdr3_aa: CSANSGVSSYEQYF
j_call: TRBJ2-2; v_call: TRBV30; clone_size: NA; d_call: TRBD2; cdr3_nt: TGTGCCTGGAGTCGGGCTAGCGGCAACACCGGGGAGCTGTTTTTT; cdr3_aa: CAWSRASGNTGELFF
j_call: TRBJ2-1; v_call: TRBV3-1/TRBV3-2; clone_size: NA; d_call: TRBD2; cdr3_nt: TGTGCCAGCAGCCACGCTCTAGCGGGAGGTCGCTACAATGAGCAGTTCTTC; cdr3_aa: CASSHALAGGRYNEQFF
j_call: TRBJ2-7; v_call: TRBV19; clone_size: NA; d_call: NA; cdr3_nt: TGTGCCAGTAGTACAGGGGTGGGCGAGCAGTACTTC; cdr3_aa: CASSTGVGEQYF
j_call: TRBJ1-6; v_call: TRBV28; clone_size: NA; d_call: NA; cdr3_nt: TGTGCCAGCAGTTCCCCTATAATTACCTATAATTCACCCCTCCACTTT; cdr3_aa: CASSSPIITYNSPLHF
j_call: TRBJ2-7; v_call: TRBV6-7; clone_size: NA; d_call: NA; cdr3_nt: TGTGCCAGCAGTTCATACCGGGACACACGTTTTACCTACGAGCAGTACTTC; cdr3_aa: CASSSYRDTRFTYEQYF
j_call: TRBJ2-3; v_call: TRBV7-2; clone_size: NA; d_call: NA; cdr3_nt: TGTGCCAGCAGCCGCCTGGGGTCGGCGGGAACGGATACGCAGTATTTT; cdr3_aa: CASSRLGSAGTDTQYF
j_call: TRBJ2-2; v_call: TRBV5-1; clone_size: NA; d_call: NA; cdr3_nt: TGCGCCAGCAGTGGACTACCCGGGGAGCTGTTTTTT; cdr3_aa: CASSGLPGELFF
j_call: TRBJ2-5; v_call: TRBV11-2; clone_size: NA; d_call: NA; cdr3_nt: TGTGCCAGCAGCTTATGGGGAGATGAGCGAGAGACCCAGTACTTC; cdr3_aa: CASSLWGDERETQYF
j_call: TRBJ2-2; v_call: TRBV6-5; clone_size: NA; d_call: NA; cdr3_nt: TGTGCCAGCAGCCTCGGGGAGCTGTTTTTT; cdr3_aa: CASSLGELFF
j_call: TRBJ2-7; v_call: TRBV14; clone_size: NA; d_call: NA; cdr3_nt: TGTGCCAGCAGCCAATACGAGAGACAGTACTTC; cdr3_aa: CASSQYERQYF
j_call: TRBJ1-5; v_call: TRBV10-3; clone_size: NA; d_call: NA; cdr3_nt: TGTGCCATCAGTGGGCAGGGGTCGGCCAATCAGCCCCAGCATTTT; cdr3_aa: CAISGQGSANQPQHF
j_call: TRBJ2-2; v_call: TRBV6-4; clone_size: NA; d_call: NA; cdr3_nt: TGTGCCAGCAGTCTTACCAGTCCGCCCGTGGCCGGGGAGCTGTTTTTT; cdr3_aa: CASSLTSPPVAGELFF
j_call: TRBJ2-5; v_call: TRBV7-6; clone_size: NA; d_call: NA; cdr3_nt: TGTGCCAGCAGCTTCGTCGGACAGAACCAAGAGACCCAGTACTTC; cdr3_aa: CASSFVGQNQETQYF
j_call: TRBJ1-4; v_call: TRBV4-3; clone_size: few; d_call: NA; cdr3_nt: TGCGCCAGCAGCCAATACTTAGAGGGTGAAAAACTGTTTTTT; cdr3_aa: CASSQYLEGEKLFF
j_call: TRBJ2-7; v_call: TRBV29-1; clone_size: NA; d_call: TRBD1; cdr3_nt: TGCAGCGTTGCACTCCGACAGGGACCCTACGAGCAGTACTTC; cdr3_aa: CSVALRQGPYEQYF
j_call: TRBJ2-1; v_call: TRBV4-3; clone_size: NA; d_call: TRBD2; cdr3_nt: TGCGCCAGCAGCCAAGAAGGGATAGCGGGAGGGTCCTACAATGAGCAGTTCTTC; cdr3_aa: CASSQEGIAGGSYNEQFF
j_call: TRBJ2-7; v_call: TRBV27; clone_size: NA; d_call: TRBD1; cdr3_nt: TGTGCCAGCAGTTCTTATATCGGACAGGGGAAGATCGAGCAGTACTTC; cdr3_aa: CASSSYIGQGKIEQYF
j_call: TRBJ2-3; v_call: TRBV7-6; clone_size: NA; d_call: TRBD2; cdr3_nt: TGTGCCAGCAGCCCCTCCGGGACTAGCGCGGGGGGGCGAGTGCAGTATTTT; cdr3_aa: CASSPSGTSAGGRVQYF
j_call: TRBJ1-2; v_call: TRBV18; clone_size: once; d_call: TRBD1; cdr3_nt: TGTGCCAGCTCACCACAGGGGGCCGCTATCAACTCTAACTATGGCTACACCTTC; cdr3_aa: CASSPQGAAINSNYGYTF
j_call: TRBJ2-3; v_call: TRBV5-1; clone_size: NA; d_call: TRBD1; cdr3_nt: TGCGCCAGCAGCTTGGACAGGGGAACAGATACGCAGTATTTT; cdr3_aa: CASSLDRGTDTQYF
j_call: TRBJ2-1; v_call: TRBV5-1; clone_size: NA; d_call: NA; cdr3_nt: TGCGCCAGCAGTTCGATCCAGGGGACCTACAATGAGCAGTTCTTC; cdr3_aa: CASSSIQGTYNEQFF
j_call: TRBJ1-5; v_call: TRBV19; clone_size: NA; d_call: NA; cdr3_nt: TGTGCCAGTAGTATGACAACCGGGACACTGAGGGATCAGCCCCAGCATTTT; cdr3_aa: CASSMTTGTLRDQPQHF
j_call: TRBJ2-7; v_call: TRBV9; clone_size: NA; d_call: TRBD2; cdr3_nt: TGTGCCAGCAGCTCACGGGGGGGATCCTACGAGCAGTACTTC; cdr3_aa: CASSSRGGSYEQYF
j_call: TRBJ2-1; v_call: TRBV5-1; clone_size: NA; d_call: NA; cdr3_nt: TGCGCCAGCAGCCTCGAAGCTACCTCCGATGAGCAGTTCTTC; cdr3_aa: CASSLEATSDEQFF
j_call: TRBJ2-1; v_call: TRBV20-1; clone_size: NA; d_call: TRBD2; cdr3_nt: TGCAGTGCGAGTACTAGCGGGGCTCTTCTCAATGAGCAGTTCTTC; cdr3_aa: CSASTSGALLNEQFF
j_call: TRBJ1-2; v_call: TRBV28; clone_size: once; d_call: TRBD1; cdr3_nt: TGTGCCAGCAGTTTAGGGACAGGGCCCAACTATGGCTACACCTTC; cdr3_aa: CASSLGTGPNYGYTF
j_call: TRBJ2-1; v_call: TRBV7-2; clone_size: NA; d_call: TRBD2; cdr3_nt: TGTGCCAGCAGCTTAGACAGCGGGAGGACCTACAATGAGCAGTTCTTC; cdr3_aa: CASSLDSGRTYNEQFF
j_call: TRBJ1-2; v_call: TRBV12-3/TRBV12-4; clone_size: NA; d_call: NA; cdr3_nt: TGTGCCAGCACGCAGGGTTGGGGCTACACCTTC; cdr3_aa: CASTQGWGYTF
j_call: TRBJ2-2; v_call: TRBV28; clone_size: NA; d_call: NA; cdr3_nt: TGTGCCAGCAACATCGAAAGGGGCTGGTCCGGGGAGCTGTTTTTT; cdr3_aa: CASNIERGWSGELFF